This TCR beta chain was observed in a study of CXCR3-negative and CXCR3-positive naive CD8 T cells. Whole-study results and caveats: TRBV-TRBJ usage matched between naive CXCR3-negative and CXCR3-positive cells but not between memory cells. Cryopreserved cells partially lost CXCR3 expression, and fresh PBMCs were used in most assays. Against CXCR3-negative naive cells, CXCR3-positive naive cells showed more hydrophobic TRB CDR3s. The study inferred TCR strength from TRB CDR3 properties and found comparable surface CD5 between naive subsets.

Germline V gene data show CDR1 as SGHKS and CDR2 as YYEKEE (reference sequence). The CDR3 totals 14 residues. The libraries of TRB cDNA were prepared using 5' RACE with UMI labels. From the 5' RACE reads, TCRdb lists one entry per CDR3 protein and no DNA. The sample shows some 150,000 distinct CDR3 sequences, and 0.25% to 0.35% sits with its ten largest clones. As for this clonotype: What it recognizes is unknown.

The receptor was isolated from a human donor in good health. Some clones in this sample may be carry-over from other donors' samples. Material: naive CXCR3+ CD8+ T cells from blood. This sample's subset: CD45RO-CCR7+CD27+CD95- naive CD8+ T cells expressing CXCR3 (TNR3+). The chain couples TRBV5-5 to TRBJ2-7; TCRdb names TRBD1, which stays unverified in the absence of DNA. The CDR3 here is CASSTGQGFYEQYF.